These 15 T cell receptor beta chains came from one sample sequenced in a study of T cells in localized non-small cell lung cancer. Repertoires were generated with immunoSEQ multiplex PCR, while TCRdb's copy carries only in-frame clones and drops some. The sample records approximately 30,000 clones, just over 85% being singletons. The material was peripheral blood, obtained before any cancer treatment. The receptors derive from a male donor at least 60 years old with stage III lung adenocarcinoma.

V is TRBV29-1 and J is TRBJ1-1; D might be TRBD1 (5 bases). The CDR3 runs to 13 residues. The germline gives CDR1 SQVTM, CDR2 ANQGSEA. CDR3: CGGTENMNTEAFF. CDR3 in DNA: TGCGGAGGGACGGAGAATATGAACACTGAAGCTTTCTTT.

The chain recombines TRBV5-1 with TRBJ2-1; 9 bases align to TRBD1. The CDR3 is made up of 15 amino acids. Germline CDR1 and CDR2: SGHRS and YFSETQ. Trimming at V came to 4 bases and at J to 5 bases, leaving 7 bases not matched to a gene. CDR3: CASSLGTGRDNEQFF. The CDR3 coding sequence is TGCGCCAGCAGCCTCGGGACAGGGAGAGACAATGAGCAGTTCTTC.

This clone came up a few times. The chain is built from TRBV14 and TRBJ1-1; 7 positions match TRBD1. V was clipped by 2 bases and J by 1 base; unmatched bases: 4. CDR1 and CDR2 (germline): SGHDN, FVKESK. The CDR3 extends over 15 amino acids. The CDR3 protein is CASSQLTGWNTEAFF. The CDR3, as DNA: TGTGCCAGCAGCCAACTGACAGGGTGGAACACTGAAGCTTTCTTT. The full variable domain, its missing parts supplied by reference TRBV14 and TRBJ1-1, is EAGVTQFPSHSVIEKGQTVTLRCDPISGHDNLYWYRRVMGKEIKFLLHFVKESKQDESGMPNNRFLAERTGGTYSTLKVQPAELEDSGVYFCASSQLTGWNTEAFFGQGTRLTVV.

The gene calls are TRBV5-6 and TRBJ1-2; 7 nucleotides match TRBD1. In germline, CDR1 is SGHDT, CDR2 YYEEEE. The CDR3 has 15 amino acids. The ends lost 4 bases at V and 4 bases at J; junction bases unmatched: 10. This chain's CDR3 is CASSMTGSGLYGYTF. The CDR3 DNA is TGTGCCAGCAGCATGACAGGGTCGGGTCTCTATGGCTACACCTTC.

The rearrangement uses TRBV7-8 and TRBJ1-2, with 9 bases identical to TRBD1. The CDR3 length is 16 residues. Germline CDR1 is SGHVS and CDR2 is FQNEAQ. The trim removed 1 base at V and 0 bases at J, leaving 3 bases unmatched. CDR3 sequence: CASSLGDRATNYGYTF. The CDR3 nucleotides read TGTGCCAGCAGCTTAGGGGACAGGGCCACTAACTATGGCTACACCTTC. The complete variable domain, with remaining parts taken from reference TRBV7-8 and TRBJ1-2, reads GAGVSQSPRYKVAKRGQDVALRCDPISGHVSLFWYQQALGQGPEFLTYFQNEAQLDKSGLPSDRFFAERPEGSVSTLKIQRTQQEDSAVYLCASSLGDRATNYGYTFGSGTRLTVV.

This clone was detected once. This chain joins TRBV5-4 and TRBJ2-1; D is unresolved. The ends were cut back, 0 bases at V and 7 bases at J, with 5 bases in the middle. Germline CDR1 reads SGHNT; CDR2 reads YYREEE (reference sequence). The CDR3 is 12 residues long. The DNA of the CDR3 is TGTGCCAGCAGCTTGGCCCGTAATGAGCAGTTCTTC. Residues: CASSLARNEQFF. Filled out from reference TRBV5-4 and TRBJ2-1, the complete variable domain reads ETGVTQSPTHLIKTRGQQVTLRCSSQSGHNTVSWYQQALGQGPQFIFQYYREEENGRGNFPPRFSGLQFPNYSSELNVNALELDDSALYLCASSLARNEQFFGPGTRLTVL.

This chain links TRBV10-3 with TRBJ2-6, with no clear D. Germline-derived CDR1 and CDR2 are ENHRY and SYGVKD. The CDR3 spans 13 residues. V shed 10 bases and J shed 5 bases, with 12 bases lying between them. CDR3: CATTEEWANVLTF. CDR3 coding DNA: TGTGCCACGACTGAGGAATGGGCCAACGTCCTGACTTTC.

This clone was detected only once. The chain uses TRBV5-6 and TRBJ2-7; D not resolved. V was shortened by 4 bases and J by 3 bases, with 14 bases between the two germline ends. This CDR3 has 14 amino acids. Germline V gene data show CDR1 as SGHDT and CDR2 as YYEEEE. CDR3 coding DNA: TGTGCCAGCAGCACCGACGGCCGGTTCTACGAGCAGTACTTC. It specifies CASSTDGRFYEQYF. Looking up the rest from reference TRBV5-6 and TRBJ2-7 gives the full variable domain: DAGVTQSPTHLIKTRGQQVTLRCSPKSGHDTVSWYQQALGQGPQFIFQYYEEEERQRGNFPDRFSGHQFPNYSSELNVNALLLGDSALYLCASSTDGRFYEQYFGPGTRLTVT.

J is TRBJ2-7 and V is TRBV6-5, with 7 bases that match TRBD1. Unmatched junction bases numbered 0, after V lost 0 bases and J lost 1 base. Per germline, CDR1 MNHEY and CDR2 SVGAGI. This CDR3 is 14 amino acids long. In nucleotides, the CDR3 is TGTGCCAGCAGTTACTCGGACAGGTCCTACGAGCAGTACTTC. Its translation: CASSYSDRSYEQYF.

This rearrangement joins TRBV5-1 to TRBJ2-5, with D unresolved. The germline V gene encodes CDR1 SGHRS and CDR2 YFSETQ. The germline V and J ends were trimmed by 4 bases and 4 bases, with 8 bases remaining between them. This CDR3 contains 12 residues. The CDR3 DNA follows: TGCGCCAGCAGCCTTCAGGCAGAGACCCAGTACTTC. Protein: CASSLQAETQYF.

The J gene is TRBJ1-2, the V gene TRBV10-3, with D possibly TRBD1 on 6 matching bases. V was pared by 0 bases and J by 6 bases, with 17 bases between. The CDR3 loop spans 16 amino acids. Germline loops: CDR1 ENHRY, CDR2 SYGVKD. The CDR3 bases are TGTGCCATCAGTGAGTCGAGGAACAGGGTGTCCGATGGCTACACCTTC. This encodes CAISESRNRVSDGYTF.

CDR3 sequence (DNA): TGTGCCAGCAGGGGTCAGATCAATCAGCCCCAGCATTTT. As protein: CASRGQINQPQHF. The chain employs TRBV6-5 and TRBJ1-5; D not certain. The CDR3 consists of 13 residues. Germline-derived CDR1 and CDR2 are MNHEY and SVGAGI. V lost 6 bases to trimming and J lost 3 bases, with 9 bases between them.

This clone was detected only once. J is TRBJ2-5 and V is TRBV6-4; D is uncertain. Germline-derived CDR1 and CDR2 are MRHNA and SNTAGT. This CDR3 has 14 amino acids. The V and J ends lost 6 bases and 7 bases respectively, with 18 bases between them. In DNA, the CDR3 is TGTGCCAGCAGGATGACCCAGGCAGGAGTGACCCAGTACTTC. This translates into CASRMTQAGVTQYF.

This rearrangement joins TRBV4-1 to TRBJ2-6; 7 bases line up with TRBD1. The V segment lost 4 bases and the J segment 1 base; nucleotides outside the gene matches: 1. CDR1 is MGHRA and CDR2 is YSYEKL in the germline V gene. CDR3 length equals 15 residues. The CDR3 sequence is CASSRGQSGANVLTF. As DNA, the CDR3 is TGCGCCAGCAGCCGGGGACAGTCTGGGGCCAACGTCCTGACTTTC.

The V call is TRBV7-2, the J call TRBJ1-3; D may be TRBD1 (5 bases). The CDR3 consists of 14 residues. Trimming removed 5 bases at V and 2 bases at J, with 10 bases between. Germline loops: CDR1 SGHTA, CDR2 FQGNSA. CDR3 sequence: CASSLGVTGNTIYF. Written as DNA, the CDR3 is TGTGCCAGCAGCCTAGGGGTAACTGGAAACACCATATATTTT.